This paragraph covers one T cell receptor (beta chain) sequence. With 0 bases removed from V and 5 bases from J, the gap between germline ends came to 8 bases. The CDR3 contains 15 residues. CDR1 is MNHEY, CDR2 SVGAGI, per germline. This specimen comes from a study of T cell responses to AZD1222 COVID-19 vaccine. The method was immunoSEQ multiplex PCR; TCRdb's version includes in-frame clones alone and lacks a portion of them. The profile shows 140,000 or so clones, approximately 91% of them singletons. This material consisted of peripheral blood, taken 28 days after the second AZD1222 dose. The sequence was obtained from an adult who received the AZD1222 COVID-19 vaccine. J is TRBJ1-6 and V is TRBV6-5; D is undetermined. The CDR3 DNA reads TGTGCCAGCAGTTACTCGTCAAAAAATAATTCACCCCTCCACTTT. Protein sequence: CASSYSSKNNSPLHF.